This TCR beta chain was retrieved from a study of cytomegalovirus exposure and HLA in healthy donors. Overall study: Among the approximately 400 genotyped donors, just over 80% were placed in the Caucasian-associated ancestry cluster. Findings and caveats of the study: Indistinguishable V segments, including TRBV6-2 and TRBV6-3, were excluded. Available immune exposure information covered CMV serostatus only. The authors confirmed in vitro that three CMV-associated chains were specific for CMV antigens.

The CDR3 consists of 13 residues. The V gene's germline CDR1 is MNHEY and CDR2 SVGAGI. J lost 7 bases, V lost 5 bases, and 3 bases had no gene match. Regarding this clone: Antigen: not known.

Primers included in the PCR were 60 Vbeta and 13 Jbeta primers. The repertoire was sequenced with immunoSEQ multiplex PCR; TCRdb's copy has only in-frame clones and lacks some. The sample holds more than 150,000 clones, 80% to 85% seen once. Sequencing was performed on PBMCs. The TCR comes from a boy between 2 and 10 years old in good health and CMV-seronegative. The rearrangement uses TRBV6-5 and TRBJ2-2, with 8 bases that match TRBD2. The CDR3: CASSPRGGGELFF. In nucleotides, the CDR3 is TGTGCCAGCAGTCCACGGGGGGGCGGGGAGCTGTTTTTT.